Below are 3 T cell receptor beta chains sequenced from a single sample in a study of blood T cell repertoires in COVID-19. Sequenced by immunoSEQ multiplex PCR; TCRdb stores in-frame clones only, minus some. The sample lists about 130,000 clones, around 87% occurring once. The sample consisted of peripheral blood. These receptors were taken from a woman aged 55-70 years with acute or convalescent COVID-19.

The V call is TRBV20-1, the J call TRBJ2-7, with D perhaps TRBD1 (6 bases). This CDR3 spans 13 amino acids. Germline assignment: CDR1 DFQATT and CDR2 SNEGSKA (reference sequence). V was cut by 3 bases and J by 2 bases, with 11 bases left in between. DNA for the CDR3: TGCAGTGCTAGTAAGCAGGGGCCCTACGAGCAGTACGTC. Translation gives CSASKQGPYEQYV.

This rearrangement joins TRBV29-1 to TRBJ2-3, with D maybe TRBD2 (5 bases). Trimming removed 7 bases from V and 1 base from J, with 15 bases in between. Germline V CDR1 and CDR2: SQVTM, ANQGSEA. There are 14 residues in the CDR3. The CDR3 loop is CSAKAGLGTDTQYF. In nucleotides, the CDR3 is TGCAGCGCCAAGGCGGGCCTGGGCACAGATACGCAGTATTTT.

This clone was seen more than once but under ten times. The rearrangement joins TRBV24-1 to TRBJ2-2, with D maybe TRBD2 (5 bases). Germline V gene sequence: CDR1 KGHDR, CDR2 SFDVKD. V was clipped by 3 bases and J by 5 bases, with 12 bases between them. This CDR3 region has 15 residues. Written as DNA, the CDR3 is TGTGCCACCAGTGATCCCGCCACGGGAACCGGGGAGCTGTTTTTT. Protein product: CATSDPATGTGELFF.